Sequencing of this T cell receptor beta chain was carried out in a study of T cells in Graves' hyperthyroidism and ophthalmopathy. CDR1 is MNHNS and CDR2 is SASEGT in the germline V gene. The CDR3 contains 13 residues. Trimming removed 3 bases at V and 7 bases at J, with 12 bases between. This clonotype was observed many times. Authors of the study amplified TCR beta CDR3 regions from RNA transcripts. HTBI primers were employed in a first-round RT-PCR of the TCR CDR3. TCRdb reprocessed the multiplex PCR reads via MiXCR and lists one record per CDR3 protein. The data contain 400,000 to 600,000 distinct CDR3 sequences, under 25% of them singletons.

This sequence joins TRBV6-1 and TRBJ1-1; no clear D. The TCR was taken from a man in his late teens or twenties with Graves' hyperthyroidism. The sample comprised blood. This CDR3 is CASSDGDRVEAFF. Written as DNA, the CDR3 is TGTGCCAGCAGTGACGGGGATAGGGTTGAAGCTTTCTTT.